This TCR beta chain was sequenced for a study of blood T cell repertoires in COVID-19. Turning to the study itself: Material from acute and convalescent COVID-19 was sourced from the United States, Italy and Spain. PBMCs, B-cell-depleted T cells, or T cells provided the cDNA or gDNA that made up the material.

This CDR3 has 15 residues. V trimming: 2 bases; J trimming: 5 bases; junction bases outside the gene matches: 4. Per germline, CDR1 LNHNV and CDR2 YYDKDF (reference sequence). Original analysis: Amplifying reference gene primers gave estimates of nucleated cell counts. The method was immunoSEQ multiplex PCR; TCRdb's version includes in-frame clones alone and lacks a portion of them. D and trimming were read from the DNA, whereas the V and J calls and clone size are those reported in that table. The table lists nearly 200,000 clones, approximately 85% of them singletons. The sample comprised peripheral blood. This TCR was recovered from an older woman with active or convalescent COVID-19. This chain links TRBV15 with TRBJ1-4, with 8 bases fitting TRBD1. CDR3 DNA sequence: TGTGCCACCAGCAGACAGGGGGCGAACAATGAAAAACTGTTTTTT. As protein: CATSRQGANNEKLFF.